This T cell receptor (beta chain) was captured by sequencing in a study of cytomegalovirus exposure and HLA in healthy donors. Study-level background: Of a few hundred genotyped donors, about 81% clustered with self-reported Caucasian donors.

The J segment lost 7 bases and the V segment lost 6 bases, leaving 8 bases of the junction unmatched. Germline CDR1 and CDR2: SQVTM and ANQGSEA. CDR3 length: 14 amino acids. The study, taken as a whole, reports: Reported findings show TCR beta sequences accurately forecast HLA-A and HLA-B alleles in most subjects. Later genetic work tied a missense DCLRE1C variant to beta-chain V and J trimming. Certain sequence variants were highly shared and formed a cluster, and this cluster was likely a sequencing artifact.

Use of 60 Vbeta and 13 Jbeta primers characterized the PCR. Generated by immunoSEQ multiplex PCR, the TCRdb table keeps only in-frame clones and is missing some. The sample shows about 130,000 clones, more than 75% of them seen only once. Concerning this clone itself: Its antigen is as yet unknown.

The chain is built from TRBV29-1 and TRBJ2-7; 14 nucleotides line up with TRBD2. The sequencing sample was made of PBMCs. This TCR came from a man aged 25 to 40 in good health and CMV-seropositive. CDR3 nucleotide sequence: TGCAGCGTCGGGACTAGCGGGAGTTCTAGGGAGCAGTACTTC. It codes for CSVGTSGSSREQYF.